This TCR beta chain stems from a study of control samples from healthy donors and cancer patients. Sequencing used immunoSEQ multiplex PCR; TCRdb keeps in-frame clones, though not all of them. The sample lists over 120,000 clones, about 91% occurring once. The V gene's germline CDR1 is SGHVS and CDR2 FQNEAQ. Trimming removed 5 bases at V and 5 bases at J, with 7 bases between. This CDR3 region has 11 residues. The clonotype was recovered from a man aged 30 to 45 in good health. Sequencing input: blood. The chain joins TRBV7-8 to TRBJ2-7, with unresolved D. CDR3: CASSPADEQYF. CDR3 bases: TGTGCCAGCAGCCCCGCCGACGAGCAGTACTTC.